Shown below are 29 T cell receptor beta chains from a single sample sequenced in a study of cytomegalovirus exposure and HLA in healthy donors. Primers: 60 Vbeta forward and 13 Jbeta reverse. TCRdb keeps only in-frame clones here, not all; method: immunoSEQ multiplex PCR. The sample consists of 150,000 or so clones, approximately 78% of them appearing once. Sequenced sample: PBMCs. The receptors were sampled from a woman aged 40 to 55 in good health and CMV-seronegative.

This clone has only one observation. Other DNA sequences in the sample encode the same CDR3. The J gene is TRBJ1-5, the V gene TRBV7-9; D is ambiguous. The CDR3 consists of 13 residues. The ends were cut back, 2 bases at V and 2 bases at J, with 4 bases in the middle. Germline CDR1 is SEHNR and CDR2 is FQNEAQ (reference sequence). Here the CDR3 DNA reads TGTGCCAGCAGCTTATCCGGCAATCAGCCCCAGCATTTT. Translation: CASSLSGNQPQHF.

The chain carries TRBV5-4 and TRBJ1-1, with D possibly matching TRBD1 (5 bases). The CDR3 has 15 residues. Trimming shortened V by 4 bases and J by 4 bases, and 17 bases separated the two germline ends. Per germline, CDR1 SGHNT and CDR2 YYREEE (reference sequence). The CDR3 here is CASSPTVGMGTEAFF. The CDR3 nucleotides read TGTGCCAGCAGCCCGACAGTTGGAATGGGCACTGAAGCTTTCTTT.

This clone was detected a few times. The rearrangement joins TRBV25-1 to TRBJ2-5, with TRBD1 matching over 7 bases. V gave up 3 bases and J gave up 2 bases; unmatched junction bases: 9. Germline V lookup: CDR1 MGHDK, CDR2 SYGVNS. The CDR3 has 16 amino acids. The CDR3, as DNA: TGTGCCAGCAGTGAGAGAACCGGGACAGAACAAGAGACCCAGTACTTC. It specifies CASSERTGTEQETQYF.

The rearrangement uses TRBV5-1 and TRBJ2-1; D is perhaps TRBD2 (5 bases). CDR3 length: 16 residues. Germline values: CDR1 SGHRS, CDR2 YFSETQ. Trimming took off 6 bases at V and 0 bases at J, with 16 bases between the two ends. CDR3 loop: CASTLGSASSYNEQFF. For the CDR3, the DNA is TGCGCCAGCACTTTGGGTAGCGCCAGCTCCTACAATGAGCAGTTCTTC.

Notes on this clone: One junction end disagrees with the germline gene, perhaps due to a read error. The chain uses TRBV27 and TRBJ1-2, with 7 bases matching TRBD1. From germline, CDR1 is MNHEY and CDR2 SMNVEV (reference sequence). This CDR3 spans 14 amino acids. The CDR3 DNA follows: TGTGCCAGCAGTATATCCAGGGGGGCAGGGGGCTACACCTTC. This encodes CASSISRGAGGYTF.

The chain recombines TRBV5-5 with TRBJ1-4; D is uncertain. Germline CDR1 is SGHKS and CDR2 is YYEKEE (reference sequence). V was cut by 1 base and J by 8 bases, with 9 bases left in between. The CDR3 covers 13 residues. CDR3 DNA sequence: TGTGCCAGCAGCTTGCAAACAGCAGAAAAACTGTTTTTT. Translated: CASSLQTAEKLFF.

The chain carries TRBV19 and TRBJ2-5; D is perhaps TRBD1 (6 bases). The CDR3 has 13 amino acids. Trimming stripped 10 bases from V and 1 base from J, with 13 bases between. Germline values: CDR1 LNHDA, CDR2 SQIVND (reference sequence). The CDR3 bases are TGTGCCACCTCGACAGGCTCCCAAGAGACCCAGTACTTC. Translating it yields CATSTGSQETQYF.

The V and J genes are TRBV27 and TRBJ1-6, with D perhaps TRBD1 (6 bases). Germline CDR1 is MNHEY and CDR2 is SMNVEV (reference sequence). The CDR3 is 15 residues long. V lost 6 bases to trimming and J lost 10 bases, with 19 bases between them. The CDR3 reads CASRTRNREVSPLHF. In nucleotides, the CDR3 is TGTGCCAGCAGGACAAGGAACAGGGAAGTATCACCCCTCCACTTT.

The rearrangement joins TRBV28 to TRBJ1-2, with D possibly being TRBD1 (5 bases). Germline V gene lookup returns CDR1 MDHEN and CDR2 SYDVKM. The CDR3 has 13 residues. V lost 3 bases and J 8 bases, leaving 13 bases between the germline ends. The CDR3 loop is CASSFFGGPGYTF. The DNA for the CDR3 is TGTGCCAGCAGTTTTTTCGGGGGTCCCGGCTACACCTTC.

The chain uses TRBV9 and TRBJ2-1, with 7 bases matching TRBD1. The V and J ends lost 0 bases and 2 bases, in that order; junction bases with no gene match: 2. The CDR3 runs 15 residues. Looked up from germline, CDR1 is SGDLS and CDR2 is YYNGEE. CDR3 DNA sequence: TGTGCCAGCAGCGTAGACGGGACAGCCTACAATGAGCAGTTCTTC. This encodes CASSVDGTAYNEQFF.

The J gene is TRBJ1-1, the V gene TRBV6-6; unclear D gene. CDR1 and CDR2 from the germline V gene are MNHNY and SVGAGI (reference sequence). V was pared by 2 bases and J by 4 bases, with 8 bases between. The CDR3 is 13 amino acids. This CDR3 reads CASSYEGPTEAFF. The DNA of the CDR3 is TGTGCCAGCAGTTACGAGGGCCCCACTGAAGCTTTCTTT.

The rearrangement uses TRBV18 and TRBJ1-2, with D possibly TRBD1 on 6 matching bases. The V gene lost 9 bases and the J gene lost 2 bases, with 19 bases spanning the gap. The V gene's germline CDR1 is KGHSH and CDR2 LQKENI. The CDR3 has 15 amino acids. The CDR3 nucleotides read TGTGCCAGTTTCAATGGGGGGGCCGACAACTATGGCTACACCTTC. It encodes CASFNGGADNYGYTF. The full variable domain, in which reference TRBV18 and TRBJ1-2 provide the parts outside the CDR3, is NAGVMQNPRHLVRRRGQEARLRCSPMKGHSHVYWYRQLPEEGLKFMVYLQKENIIDESGMPKERFSAEFPKEGPSILRIQQVVRGDSAAYFCASFNGGADNYGYTFGSGTRLTVV.

The chain links TRBV7-2 to TRBJ2-1, with 9 bases lining up with TRBD2. Germline values: CDR1 SGHTA, CDR2 FQGNSA. V gave up 4 bases and J gave up 4 bases; unmatched junction bases: 5. The CDR3 length is 15 residues. CDR3 sequence (DNA): TGTGCCAGCAGCTCTAGCGGGACTACGTACAATGAGCAGTTCTTC. It yields the protein CASSSSGTTYNEQFF. Full variable domain (missing parts from reference TRBV7-2 and TRBJ2-1): GAGVSQSPSNKVTEKGKDVELRCDPISGHTALYWYRQSLGQGLEFLIYFQGNSAPDKSGLPSDRFSAERTGGSVSTLTIQRTQQEDSAVYLCASSSSGTTYNEQFFGPGTRLTVL.

V gene TRBV4-2 combines with J gene TRBJ2-1; TRBD2 might be the D (6 bases). V was shortened by 5 bases and J by 1 base, with 24 bases between the two germline ends. This CDR3 has 19 residues. The germline V gene encodes CDR1 LGHNA and CDR2 YNFKEQ. CDR3 sequence (DNA): TGTGCCAGCAGCATTCTGCTACCCTCTAGCGATTTTTCCTACAATGAGCAGTTCTTC. Encoded protein: CASSILLPSSDFSYNEQFF.

The chain combines TRBV13 with TRBJ2-1; possible D gene TRBD1, 6 bases. Germline values: CDR1 PRHDT, CDR2 FYEKMQ (reference sequence). Trimming removed 4 bases at V and 7 bases at J, with 20 bases between. The CDR3 runs to 16 residues. Written as DNA, the CDR3 is TGTGCCAGCAGCTCCCGACGACAGGATGTCTGGAATGAGCAGTTCTTC. As protein: CASSSRRQDVWNEQFF.

The chain uses TRBV7-6 and TRBJ2-1, with D possibly TRBD2 on 5 matching bases. Germline V gene data show CDR1 as SGHVS and CDR2 as FNYEAQ. The CDR3 totals 15 residues. V was shortened by 4 bases and J by 6 bases, with 16 bases between the two germline ends. CDR3 protein: CASSSWKRRFNEQFF. The CDR3 nucleotides are TGTGCCAGCAGCTCCTGGAAGAGGAGGTTCAATGAGCAGTTCTTC.

The gene calls are TRBV4-1 and TRBJ2-7; D gene uncertain. Between the trimmed V and J ends, which lost 2 bases and 0 bases, there was a span of 8 bases. The germline gives CDR1 MGHRA, CDR2 YSYEKL. The CDR3 is 14 residues long. CDR3 region: CASSQTYSSYEQYF. The CDR3 DNA is TGCGCCAGCAGCCAAACCTACAGCTCCTACGAGCAGTACTTC.

This clone was observed a few times. CDR3 amino acids: CASFAGNEKLFF. Here the CDR3 DNA reads TGTGCCAGCTTTGCAGGGAATGAAAAACTGTTTTTT. The V and J genes are TRBV2 and TRBJ1-4; D might be TRBD1 (5 bases). This CDR3 comprises 12 residues. V lost 8 bases, J lost 5 bases, and 9 bases lay in between. The germline V gene encodes CDR1 SNHLY and CDR2 FYNNEI.

This clone has just one count. This rearrangement joins TRBV6-5 to TRBJ1-1; TRBD1 might be the D (5 bases). The germline V gene has CDR1 MNHEY and CDR2 SVGAGI. Deletions cut 6 bases from V and 11 bases from J, with 19 bases between. The CDR3 loop spans 13 amino acids. CDR3 in amino acids: CASRKEGTLGAFF. For the CDR3, the DNA is TGTGCCAGCAGAAAGGAAGGGACTCTGGGGGCTTTCTTT.

V gene TRBV25-1 combines with J gene TRBJ2-7; D unresolved. The length of the CDR3 is 14 residues. V was shortened by 1 base and J by 2 bases, with 9 bases between the two germline ends. Germline assignment: CDR1 MGHDK and CDR2 SYGVNS. The CDR3 loop reads CASSESRVPYEQYF. CDR3 bases: TGTGCCAGCAGTGAATCCCGGGTACCCTACGAGCAGTACTTC.

This clone was counted a single time. The chain is built from TRBV21-1 and TRBJ1-1; the table names TRBD1, a call not compared with the DNA. TRBV21-1 is assigned pseudogene status. This CDR3 is built from 14 residues. The CDR3 DNA follows: TGTGCCAGCAGCCAAAGCAAGGGGCCGATTGAAGCTTTCTTT. This gives the protein CASSQSKGPIEAFF.

The chain couples TRBV27 to TRBJ2-5, with D possibly matching TRBD1 (5 bases). The last part of the DNA fits TRBJ2-7 better; the J call may be wrong. The CDR3 has 14 residues. The V gene's germline CDR1 is MNHEY and CDR2 SMNVEV (reference sequence). The CDR3 is CASSLIQGSDEQYF. In DNA, the CDR3 is TGTGCCAGCAGTTTAATCCAGGGAAGCGACGAGCAGTACTTC.

This clone has more than one count but fewer than ten. This chain connects TRBV23-1 to TRBJ1-6, with a weak D call TRBD1 (6 bases). TRBV23-1 is classed as an ORF, of uncertain function. The CDR3 length is 19 residues. Trimming took 2 bases from V and 1 from J, leaving 18 bases between them. The CDR3 is CASSQARGTKESYNSPLHF. For the CDR3, the DNA is TGCGCCAGCAGTCAAGCCAGGGGAACGAAAGAATCCTATAATTCACCCCTCCACTTT.

This clone showed up just a few times. The chain uses TRBV7-9 and TRBJ1-2; no clear D. V dropped 2 bases and J dropped 1 base, with 14 bases sitting between them. Germline V gene sequence: CDR1 SEHNR, CDR2 FQNEAQ (reference sequence). This CDR3 contains 16 residues. CDR3 residues: CASSLWLGPFNYGYTF. The CDR3 coding sequence is TGTGCCAGCAGCTTATGGCTTGGGCCTTTTAACTATGGCTACACCTTC.

The V gene is TRBV28, the J gene TRBJ1-2; TRBD1 aligns across 7 bases. V gave up 6 bases and J gave up 9 bases; unmatched junction bases: 19. Germline V gene data show CDR1 as MDHEN and CDR2 as SYDVKM. CDR3 length: 16 amino acids. The CDR3 DNA is TGTGCCAGCAGCCTTATTTACAGGGGTAGGAGAGCTCGCTACACCTTC. Amino acids: CASSLIYRGRRARYTF.

The V gene is TRBV25-1, the J gene TRBJ1-1, with 8 positions matching TRBD1. This CDR3 contains 16 residues. Trimming at V came to 4 bases and at J to 6 bases, leaving 13 bases not matched to a gene. Germline V CDR1 and CDR2: MGHDK, SYGVNS. CDR3 in amino acids: CASSVYRTGKVAEAFF. The CDR3 DNA reads as TGTGCCAGCAGTGTCTATAGGACAGGGAAGGTAGCTGAAGCTTTCTTT.

V is TRBV18 and J is TRBJ2-1; D is perhaps TRBD1 (5 bases). V dropped 5 bases and J dropped 2 bases, with 13 bases sitting between them. Germline V CDR1 and CDR2: KGHSH, LQKENI. This CDR3 comprises 15 residues. The CDR3 here is CASSAGQNPYNEQFF. CDR3 nucleotide sequence: TGTGCCAGCTCAGCTGGACAAAACCCCTACAATGAGCAGTTCTTC.

The chain recombines TRBV27 with TRBJ2-7, with 8 bases matching TRBD1. The CDR3 consists of 14 residues. Germline loops: CDR1 MNHEY, CDR2 SMNVEV (reference sequence). V trimming: 5 bases; J trimming: 5 bases; junction bases outside the gene matches: 8. CDR3 protein: CASSKSRTGNEQYF. The DNA for the CDR3 is TGTGCCAGCAGTAAGTCTAGGACAGGGAACGAGCAGTACTTC.

This clone showed up just a few times. This chain links TRBV4-1 with TRBJ1-1, with a tentative D call TRBD1 (5 bases). CDR3 size: 17 residues. The germline CDR1 and CDR2 sequences are MGHRA and YSYEKL. The V end lost 3 bases, the J end lost 0 bases, and 17 bases lay between the germline ends. For the CDR3, the DNA is TGCGCCAGCAGCCATTTACCAGGGATTGGGCTGAACACTGAAGCTTTCTTT. Residues: CASSHLPGIGLNTEAFF.